The 21 T cell receptor beta chains reported below all come from one sample, sequenced in a study of control samples from healthy donors and cancer patients (dated by TCRdb to between 2020 and 2021). The receptor library was made with the immunoSEQ multiplex PCR assay. In TCRdb, the immuneACCESS table is reduced to in-frame sequences with V and J assigned. These tables do not hold every clone; where another copy was compared, an unresolved V gene accounts for under half, and the others remain unexplained. The sample table contains roughly 180,000 clones; only one count was recorded for 94% of them. The leading ten clones occupy about 1.5% of the sample. Sequenced: blood. These receptor sequences come from a woman between 18 and 30 years old in good health.

J is TRBJ1-2 and V is TRBV3-1 (or the pseudogene TRBV3-2), with D possibly being TRBD1 (6 bases). The CDR3 extends over 18 amino acids. CDR1 and CDR2 (germline): LGHDT, YNNKEL (reference sequence). Trimming left V 2 bases short and J 1 base short, with 20 bases between. This chain's CDR3 is CASSQRALQGTINYGYTF. DNA of the CDR3: TGTGCCAGCAGCCAAAGAGCCCTTCAGGGGACCATTAACTATGGCTACACCTTC.

The rearrangement joins TRBV7-9 to TRBJ2-6; D may be TRBD2 (5 bases). In germline, CDR1 is SEHNR, CDR2 FQNEAQ (reference sequence). The V end was cut by 5 bases, the J end by 4 bases, with 12 bases between. This CDR3 spans 15 amino acids. The CDR3 loop is CASSPPGSGANVLTF. The CDR3 DNA follows: TGTGCCAGCAGCCCGCCGGGATCCGGGGCCAACGTCCTGACTTTC.

The V gene is TRBV10-3, the J gene TRBJ2-5; D possibly uses TRBD1 or TRBD2 (5 bases each). This CDR3 spans 13 amino acids. Germline assignment: CDR1 ENHRY and CDR2 SYGVKD. Deletions cut 4 bases from V and 4 bases from J, with 10 bases between. The CDR3 region is CAISGQRGETQYF. The CDR3 nucleotides are TGTGCCATCAGTGGACAGAGGGGAGAGACCCAGTACTTC.

The rearrangement links TRBV11-3 to TRBJ1-1, with no clear D. The CDR3 sequence is 13 residues long. The ends were cut back, 3 bases at V and 5 bases at J, with 10 bases in the middle. Germline V gene sequence: CDR1 SGHNT, CDR2 YENEEA. DNA for the CDR3: TGTGCCAGCAGCTTGTTGTACCGGACTGAAGCTTTCTTT. As protein: CASSLLYRTEAFF.

Of note for this clone: At one of its ends the junction is not consistent with the germline gene, which may arise from a read error. The rearrangement uses TRBV28 and TRBJ1-5, with 7 nucleotides matching TRBD1. The V gene's germline CDR1 is MDHEN and CDR2 SYDVKM. CDR3 size: 16 residues. The CDR3 sequence is CASSEAPGGSSQPQHF. The CDR3 coding sequence is TGTGCCAGCAGTGAAGCGCCAGGGGGTAGCAGTCAGCCCCAGCATTTT.

The J gene is TRBJ2-5, the V gene TRBV11-2; no clear D. CDR3 length: 16 residues. V was trimmed by 3 bases and J by 0 bases, leaving 14 bases between them. From germline, CDR1 is SGHAT and CDR2 FQNNGV. CDR3 sequence reads: CASSFVKTWDQETQYF. The CDR3 DNA reads as TGTGCCAGCAGCTTTGTGAAGACTTGGGACCAAGAGACCCAGTACTTC.

The rearrangement uses TRBV11-3 and TRBJ1-2; the D is unclear. Germline assignment: CDR1 SGHNT and CDR2 YENEEA. Trimming removed 1 base at V and 0 bases at J, with 9 bases between. The CDR3 has 15 residues. DNA for the CDR3: TGTGCCAGCAGCTTAGGCCGCCCAGCTAACTATGGCTACACCTTC. Translating it yields CASSLGRPANYGYTF. The full variable domain, in which reference TRBV11-3 and TRBJ1-2 provide the parts outside the CDR3, is EAGVVQSPRYKIIEKKQPVAFWCNPISGHNTLYWYLQNLGQGPELLIRYENEEAVDDSQLPKDRFSAERLKGVDSTLKIQPAELGDSAVYLCASSLGRPANYGYTFGSGTRLTVV.

This clone was recorded only once. The CDR3 nucleotides read TGTGCCAGCAGCTACCGGGGCCTAAGCACAGATACGCAGTATTTT. It translates to CASSYRGLSTDTQYF. V is TRBV7-2 and J is TRBJ2-3; perhaps D is TRBD1 or TRBD2 (5 bases each). Germline V gene lookup returns CDR1 SGHTA and CDR2 FQGNSA. V lost 4 bases and J 0 bases, leaving 11 bases between the germline ends. CDR3 size: 15 residues.

The chain couples TRBV12-5 to TRBJ1-1; D gene unclear. Trimming removed 6 bases at V and 1 base at J, with 6 bases between. CDR3 length equals 12 residues. Germline V lookup: CDR1 LGHNT, CDR2 FRNRAP. CDR3 bases: TGTGCTAGTGGAAGACAGAACACTGAAGCTTTCTTT. Its protein is CASGRQNTEAFF.

The V and J genes are TRBV19 and TRBJ2-5, with D unresolved. Trimming removed 7 bases from V and 6 bases from J, with 9 bases in between. CDR3 length: 11 residues. CDR1 LNHDA and CDR2 SQIVND come from the germline V gene (reference sequence). The CDR3 nucleotides are TGTGCCAGTACCCCGCCAAAGACCCAGTACTTC. Amino acid sequence: CASTPPKTQYF.

This clone has only one observation. Here the CDR3 DNA reads TGTGCCAGCCAAACAGGGTCCTACGAGCAGTACTTC. Its protein product is CASQTGSYEQYF. The V call is TRBV6-6, the J call TRBJ2-7; tentative D call: TRBD1 (6 bases). CDR3 length equals 12 residues. V shed 8 bases and J shed 1 base, with 9 bases lying between them. Germline-derived CDR1 and CDR2 are MNHNY and SVGAGI (reference sequence).

The chain has TRBV7-9 and TRBJ2-7; the D is unclear. V was pared by 5 bases and J by 1 base, with 12 bases between. Looked up from germline, CDR1 is SEHNR and CDR2 is FQNEAQ (reference sequence). The CDR3 consists of 14 residues. CDR3 protein: CASSATLGSYEQYF. In DNA form, the CDR3 reads TGTGCCAGCAGCGCCACGCTAGGTTCCTACGAGCAGTACTTC.

V usage is TRBV4-1 and J usage is TRBJ1-1; no firm D call. CDR3 length equals 16 residues. Per the germline V gene, CDR1 is MGHRA and CDR2 is YSYEKL. Trimming removed 2 bases from V and 3 bases from J, with 16 bases in between. The DNA for the CDR3 is TGCGCCAGCAGCCAAATGAGCGGCAGGAGGGACACTGAAGCTTTCTTT. Translated, it gives CASSQMSGRRDTEAFF.

The rearrangement uses TRBV6-2 or TRBV6-3 and TRBJ1-5; 10 bases map to TRBD1. Germline V gene sequence: CDR1 MNHEY, CDR2 SVGEGT. V dropped 2 bases and J dropped 1; count of bases not matched to a gene: 2. The CDR3 covers 16 residues. The CDR3, as DNA: TGTGCCAGCAGTTACCCGGACAGGGGGAGCAATCAGCCCCAGCATTTT. Residues: CASSYPDRGSNQPQHF.

The chain recombines TRBV6-9 with TRBJ1-1; the match to TRBD1 covers 12 bases. J gave up 11 bases and V 4 bases, and 17 bases lay outside the gene matches. CDR3 size: 17 residues. Germline V lookup: CDR1 MNHGY, CDR2 SVAAGI. CDR3 DNA sequence: TGTGCCAGCAGTTGCCGGGACAGGGGGCGCCCTGGCCGGAGGGCTTTCTTT. Protein: CASSCRDRGRPGRRAFF.

About this clone: Distinct nucleotide sequences in the sample also encode this CDR3. V gene TRBV9 combines with J gene TRBJ2-5; TRBD1 matches 9 bases. J gave up 4 bases and V 4 bases, and 11 bases lay outside the gene matches. The CDR3 sequence is 16 residues long. Germline V lookup: CDR1 SGDLS, CDR2 YYNGEE. Here the CDR3 DNA reads TGTGCCAGCAGCCCGCGTCCGGGACAGGGAAGAGAGACCCAGTACTTC. Protein: CASSPRPGQGRETQYF.

The rearrangement links TRBV28 to TRBJ1-3; D possibly corresponds to TRBD1 (6 bases). The CDR3 spans 15 residues. CDR1 is MDHEN and CDR2 is SYDVKM in the germline V gene. V shed 3 bases and J shed 2 bases, with 11 bases lying between them. The CDR3: CASSLGTFTGNTIYF. The CDR3 bases are TGTGCCAGCAGTTTGGGGACATTTACTGGAAACACCATATATTTT.

Only one count was recorded for this clone. The rearrangement uses TRBV12-3 or TRBV12-4 and TRBJ1-1; perhaps TRBD1 as D (5 bases). V dropped 5 bases and J dropped 5 bases, with 12 bases sitting between them. This CDR3 is built from 13 residues. This CDR3 is CASSDSRGTEAFF. Written as DNA, the CDR3 is TGTGCCAGCAGTGACAGTCGGGGGACTGAAGCTTTCTTT.

The CDR3 sequence is CAISEREGRSDTQYF. The CDR3 DNA reads TGTGCCATCAGTGAGCGGGAGGGCCGATCTGATACGCAGTATTTT. This chain links TRBV10-3 with TRBJ2-3, with 8 bases matching TRBD2. J lost 6 bases, V lost 2 bases, and 7 bases had no gene match. The CDR3 is 15 residues long. Germline CDR1 ENHRY, CDR2 SYGVKD.

CDR3 DNA: TGTGCCAGCAGACGGACAGCCAACACTGAAGCTTTCTTT. Translating gives CASRRTANTEAFF. The V gene is TRBV7-9, the J gene TRBJ1-1; weak D call: TRBD1 (6 bases). The CDR3 is 13 amino acids. CDR1 is SEHNR, CDR2 FQNEAQ, per germline (reference sequence). Deletions cut 6 bases from V and 2 bases from J, with 10 bases between.

CDR3 sequence (DNA): TGTGCCAGCAGCAGATGGGGCTCCTACGAGCAGTACTTC. Its protein is CASSRWGSYEQYF. J is TRBJ2-7 and V is TRBV5-4; D gene uncertain. Trimming took 4 bases from V and 0 from J, leaving 8 bases between them. From germline, CDR1 is SGHNT and CDR2 YYREEE (reference sequence). The CDR3 covers 13 residues.